The subject of this entry is one T cell receptor (beta chain). Its antigen has not been determined. The input lacks base qualities; no much larger clone sits a single base away. The sample is drawn from a study of blood T cell repertoires in COVID-19 (TCRdb year 2020). Looking at the study overall: Collaborator samples came from the United States, Italy and Spain and covered acute and convalescent phases of COVID-19. The prospective study material was composed of cDNA or gDNA derived from T cells, B-cell-depleted T cells, or PBMCs. The dataset comprised deeply sampled blood TCRbeta repertoires from subjects exposed to, actively infected with, or recovered from COVID-19. The repertoires were released in a freely available public database meant as a resource for research on the immune response to SARS-CoV-2. The samples were drawn from two sources: the first 160 participants of the ongoing ImmuneRACE study, and over 1,000 subjects contributed by 6 global collaborators. The sample metadata nearly always contained a de-identified subject ID, COVID-19 status, age in years and sex. Where available, HLA class I and class II types were taken from metadata supplied by the sample provider and were not determined by assay-based typing. What the study reported, not specific to this receptor: The quantity of clinical and demographic metadata differed by source and by participant and was supplied without curation.

Each collaborating institution followed its own protocols to collect whole blood in K2EDTA tubes. Collaborator samples were shipped for TCRbeta analysis as frozen whole blood, isolated PBMCs, or DNA extracted from either sample type. Clipping removes 5 bases from V and 6 bases from J, with 9 as the unmatched junction base count. Via the germline V gene (reference sequence), CDR1 is LNHDA and CDR2 SQIVND. The CDR3 holds 14 amino acids from the cysteine to the phenylalanine. Just CDR3 DNA is preserved here, 42 bases in frame from base 1. TCRbeta CDR3 regions were amplified from genomic DNA by means of the immunoSEQ Assay, a bias-controlled multiplex PCR. The paper's data handling went like this. The number of nucleated cells in each sample was estimated by amplification of reference gene primers within the assay. To quantify the absolute abundance of each unique TCRbeta CDR3 rearrangement, sequence reads were collapsed and filtered. For each sample, productive Simpson clonality was calculated by taking the square root of Simpson's diversity index across productive rearrangements. Drawn from immuneACCESS, this table holds only the in-frame rearrangements with V and J called that TCRdb kept. Clones are partly lost; checked studies trace under half to an unresolved V gene and leave the rest unexplained. From that table come the V and J calls and clone size; the DNA was used to work out D and trimming. In this sample the table shows about 270,000 clones, 85% of which occur a single time. Jointly, the top ten make up more than 10% of the sample.

The specimen sequenced was peripheral blood. The V gene is TRBV19 and the J gene is TRBJ1-1, and 7 junctional nucleotides match TRBD1. This TCR was recovered from a human donor in a cohort sampled during active COVID-19. Here the CDR3 is given as CASSFGTVVSEAFF. The nucleotide sequence is given as TGTGCCAGTAGTTTCGGGACAGTCGTCTCTGAAGCTTTCTTT.